The rows below give T cell receptor beta chains drawn from one sample of a study of T cell changes during pregnancy in multiple sclerosis. Sequencing was performed with immunoSEQ multiplex PCR; in TCRdb, only in-frame clones are kept and a portion is missing. Here the sample spans about 14,000 clones, approximately 80% being singletons. The sample in question was CD8+ T cells from peripheral blood mononuclear cells, obtained after pregnancy. The receptors stem from a female donor in good health, enrolled as a control in a pregnancy study. Both conserved end residues are part of each CDR3. D genes are given only for firm matches. Expanded clones get a size class; other rows say once, few or many, or leave the size out.

abundance: .; v_gene: TRBV15; d_gene: TRBD1; j_gene: TRBJ1-6; CDR3nt: TGTGCCACCAGCAGAGAGTCAGGGGGGTTTAATTCACCCCTCCACTTT; CDR3aa: CATSRESGGFNSPLHF
abundance: once; v_gene: TRBV19; d_gene: .; j_gene: TRBJ1-1; CDR3nt: TGTGCCAGTAGTATAGGAGCCACTGAAGCTTTCTTT; CDR3aa: CASSIGATEAFF
abundance: .; v_gene: TRBV6-1; d_gene: .; j_gene: TRBJ1-2; CDR3nt: TGTGCCAGCAGTGAAAACGGTTCCTATGGCTACACCTTC; CDR3aa: CASSENGSYGYTF
abundance: .; v_gene: TRBV27; d_gene: TRBD2; j_gene: TRBJ2-1; CDR3nt: TGTGCCAGCAGTTCCGGACTAGCGGGGGCAAACAATGAGCAGTTCTTC; CDR3aa: CASSSGLAGANNEQFF
abundance: .; v_gene: TRBV6-4; d_gene: .; j_gene: TRBJ2-1; CDR3nt: TGTGCCAGCAGTGAAGGGGAAGAAAATGAGCAGTTCTTC; CDR3aa: CASSEGEENEQFF
abundance: .; v_gene: TRBV2; d_gene: .; j_gene: TRBJ1-5; CDR3nt: TGTGCCAGCAGGATCCTCAGGGTTAGCAATCAGCCCCAGCATTTT; CDR3aa: CASRILRVSNQPQHF
abundance: .; v_gene: TRBV15; d_gene: .; j_gene: TRBJ2-7; CDR3nt: TGTGCCACCAGCAGAGGGCAGGGCCTCTACGAGCAGTACTTC; CDR3aa: CATSRGQGLYEQYF
abundance: .; v_gene: TRBV5-1; d_gene: .; j_gene: TRBJ1-1; CDR3nt: TGCGCCAGCACCCTGGACTCTGAAGCTTTCTTT; CDR3aa: CASTLDSEAFF
abundance: .; v_gene: TRBV28; d_gene: .; j_gene: TRBJ1-6; CDR3nt: TGTGCCAGCAGTTTAAAAAGGGGGACGAGGGATTCACCCCTCCACTTT; CDR3aa: CASSLKRGTRDSPLHF
abundance: .; v_gene: TRBV6-4; d_gene: TRBD2; j_gene: TRBJ2-3; CDR3nt: TGTGCCAGCAGTGCCGCCGGGGGGACAGATACGCAGTATTTT; CDR3aa: CASSAAGGTDTQYF
abundance: once; v_gene: TRBV7-8; d_gene: .; j_gene: TRBJ2-1; CDR3nt: TGTGCCAGCAGCTTAGCGGGAGGAGCCCTTAATGAGCAGTTCTTC; CDR3aa: CASSLAGGALNEQFF
abundance: .; v_gene: TRBV4-2; d_gene: TRBD2; j_gene: TRBJ2-3; CDR3nt: TGTGCCAGCAGCCCCAGGACTAGTCGTGGGTCCGATACGCAGTATTTT; CDR3aa: CASSPRTSRGSDTQYF
abundance: .; v_gene: TRBV9; d_gene: .; j_gene: TRBJ1-2; CDR3nt: TGTGCCAGCAGCGTAGAACTAAATCCTCGGGGGAAGGTTGGCTACACCTTC; CDR3aa: CASSVELNPRGKVGYTF
abundance: .; v_gene: TRBV28; d_gene: TRBD2; j_gene: TRBJ2-2; CDR3nt: TGTGCCAGCGGAAGGACTAGCGGTACAGGGTGGACCGGGGAGCTGTTTTTT; CDR3aa: CASGRTSGTGWTGELFF
abundance: .; v_gene: TRBV2; d_gene: TRBD2; j_gene: TRBJ2-1; CDR3nt: TGTGCCAGCAGGGACACTAGCGGGGGGGAGCGGGGGAATGAGCAGTTCTTC; CDR3aa: CASRDTSGGERGNEQFF
abundance: .; v_gene: TRBV7-6; d_gene: .; j_gene: TRBJ2-7; CDR3nt: TGTGCCAGCAGCGACCGGAGGACCTACGAGCAGTACTTC; CDR3aa: CASSDRRTYEQYF
abundance: .; v_gene: TRBV27; d_gene: .; j_gene: TRBJ2-7; CDR3nt: TGTGCCAGCAGTTTATCCAGAGGATCCTACGAGCAGTACTTC; CDR3aa: CASSLSRGSYEQYF
abundance: .; v_gene: TRBV7-2; d_gene: TRBD2; j_gene: TRBJ2-1; CDR3nt: TGTGCCAGCAGCTTCGCCATCTCGCGGGGGTCCTCCTACAATGAGCAGTTCTTC; CDR3aa: CASSFAISRGSSYNEQFF
abundance: .; v_gene: TRBV27; d_gene: .; j_gene: TRBJ2-5; CDR3nt: TGTGCCAGCAGTTCCCTCCCGGGTAGCGTGAGGGAGACCCAGTACTTC; CDR3aa: CASSSLPGSVRETQYF
abundance: .; v_gene: TRBV7-8; d_gene: TRBD2; j_gene: TRBJ2-7; CDR3nt: TGTGCCAGCAGCTCCGAGCGGGGGGGCTTTTACGAGCAGTACTTC; CDR3aa: CASSSERGGFYEQYF
abundance: .; v_gene: TRBV12-5; d_gene: TRBD1; j_gene: TRBJ1-4; CDR3nt: TGTGCTAGTGGTCCCCGCCGGGACAGAATATATTCAACTAATGAAAAACTGTTTTTT; CDR3aa: CASGPRRDRIYSTNEKLFF
abundance: .; v_gene: TRBV7-9; d_gene: TRBD1; j_gene: TRBJ1-3; CDR3nt: TGTGCCAGCAGCTCAAAACAGGGGCTTCTCTCTGGAAACACCATATATTTT; CDR3aa: CASSSKQGLLSGNTIYF
abundance: once; v_gene: TRBV9; d_gene: .; j_gene: TRBJ2-4; CDR3nt: TGTGCCAGCAGCGGGCAGGGCGGGGAAAACATTCAGTACTTC; CDR3aa: CASSGQGGENIQYF
abundance: .; v_gene: TRBV2; d_gene: .; j_gene: TRBJ2-7; CDR3nt: TGTGCCAGCAGTGGGGTGGCGGACAGCTCCTACGAGCAGTACTTC; CDR3aa: CASSGVADSSYEQYF
abundance: .; v_gene: TRBV2; d_gene: TRBD1; j_gene: TRBJ1-1; CDR3nt: TGTGCCAGCACCGAGAGACAGGGGGGGGCTGAAGCTTTCTTT; CDR3aa: CASTERQGGAEAFF
abundance: .; v_gene: TRBV7-2; d_gene: TRBD1; j_gene: TRBJ1-5; CDR3nt: TGTGCCAGCAGCTCCACCTCGACAGGGAGCAATCAGCCCCAGCATTTT; CDR3aa: CASSSTSTGSNQPQHF
abundance: medium-sized; v_gene: TRBV11-2; d_gene: TRBD2; j_gene: TRBJ2-3; CDR3nt: TGTGCCAGCAGCCCTAGGCCTAGCGGGAGCACAGATACGCAGTATTTT; CDR3aa: CASSPRPSGSTDTQYF
abundance: .; v_gene: TRBV13; d_gene: .; j_gene: TRBJ1-1; CDR3nt: TGTGCCAGCAGCTTAAACAGGCGGGGGACTGAAGCTTTCTTT; CDR3aa: CASSLNRRGTEAFF
abundance: .; v_gene: TRBV6-4; d_gene: .; j_gene: TRBJ2-1; CDR3nt: TGTGCCAGCAGTATTAGTTTCGAGAATGAGCAGTTCTTC; CDR3aa: CASSISFENEQFF